This T cell receptor beta chain was sequenced for a study of cytomegalovirus exposure and HLA in healthy donors. General study results and limits: In vitro checks showed that a few CMV-associated chains really do target CMV antigens.

Notes on this clone: Its cognate antigen is unknown.

13 Jbeta primers and 60 Vbeta primers were used for the PCR. Authors' processing steps: An analysis performed later counted 74 million or so unique TCR beta chains (roughly 10 million of them shared). Profiling relied on immunoSEQ multiplex PCR, and the TCRdb table lists in-frame clones only, not all of them. D and trimming were read from the DNA, whereas the V and J calls and clone size are those reported in that table. The profile shows over 200,000 clones, more than 70% of them singletons. The origin of this receptor is a human donor in good health. The sample taken for sequencing was PBMCs.

CDR3 DNA sequence: TGTGCCAGCAGCCCTGACAGTACTTATGGCTACACCTTC. Translation gives CASSPDSTYGYTF. V usage is TRBV7-9 and J usage is TRBJ1-2; possible D gene TRBD1, 5 bases. This CDR3 has 13 residues. The V gene's germline CDR1 is SEHNR and CDR2 FQNEAQ (reference sequence). Trimming left V 5 bases short and J 5 bases short, with 12 bases between.